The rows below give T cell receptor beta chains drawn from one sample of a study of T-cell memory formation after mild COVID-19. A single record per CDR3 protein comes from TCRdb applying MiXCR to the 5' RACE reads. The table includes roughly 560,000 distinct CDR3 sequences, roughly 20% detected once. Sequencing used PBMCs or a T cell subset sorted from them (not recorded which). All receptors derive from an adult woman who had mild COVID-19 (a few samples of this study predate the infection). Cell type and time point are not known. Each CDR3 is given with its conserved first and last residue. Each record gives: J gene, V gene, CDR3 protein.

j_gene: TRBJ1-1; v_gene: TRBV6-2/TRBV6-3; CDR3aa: CASSSDTPRRAFF
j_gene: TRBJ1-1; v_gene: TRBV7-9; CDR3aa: CASSRLGGVGREAFF
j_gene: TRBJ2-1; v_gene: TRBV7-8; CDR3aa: CASSLRLAGVYNEQFF
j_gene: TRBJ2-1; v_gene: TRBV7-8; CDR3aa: CASSHARGAYNEQFF
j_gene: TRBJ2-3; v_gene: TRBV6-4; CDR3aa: CASSQEGGRDTQYF
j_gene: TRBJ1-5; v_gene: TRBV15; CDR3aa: CATRTANQPQHF
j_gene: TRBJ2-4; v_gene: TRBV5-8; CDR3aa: CASSLVGGDAKNIQYF
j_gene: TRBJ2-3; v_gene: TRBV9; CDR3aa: CASSTTGTDTQYF
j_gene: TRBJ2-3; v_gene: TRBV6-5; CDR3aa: CASSYSQGIAGATDTQYF
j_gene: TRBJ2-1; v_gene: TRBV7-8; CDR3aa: CASSLNAGNNEQFF
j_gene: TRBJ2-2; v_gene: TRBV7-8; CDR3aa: CASSFSTGLNTGELFF
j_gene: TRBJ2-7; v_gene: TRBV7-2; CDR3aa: CASSLAPGLAERGLYEQYF
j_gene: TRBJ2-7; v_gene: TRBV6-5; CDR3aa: CAPILDRGLECYEQYF
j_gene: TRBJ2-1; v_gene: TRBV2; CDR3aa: CASSGGEYNEQFF
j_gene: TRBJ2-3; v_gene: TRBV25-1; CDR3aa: CASSLPGQGYGIGQYF
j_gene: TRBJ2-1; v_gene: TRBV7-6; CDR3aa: CASSSGPTVRGNEQFF
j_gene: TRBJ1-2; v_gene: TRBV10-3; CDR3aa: CAISDGPYGYTF
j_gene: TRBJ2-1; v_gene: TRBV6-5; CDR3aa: CASSSGLTTYNEQFF
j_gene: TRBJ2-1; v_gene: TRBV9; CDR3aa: CASSVRTSGRPNEQFF
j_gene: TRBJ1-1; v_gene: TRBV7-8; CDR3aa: CASSLRDIEAFF
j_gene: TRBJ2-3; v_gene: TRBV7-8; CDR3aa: CASSAAQLNTDTQYF
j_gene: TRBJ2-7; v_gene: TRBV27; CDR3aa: CASSRAGQNYEQYF
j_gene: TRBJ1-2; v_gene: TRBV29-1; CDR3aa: CSVEKGFGYTF
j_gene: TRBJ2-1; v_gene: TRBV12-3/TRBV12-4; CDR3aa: CASRRGRQGHSEQFF
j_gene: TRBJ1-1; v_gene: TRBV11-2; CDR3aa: CASSSVARGTEAFF
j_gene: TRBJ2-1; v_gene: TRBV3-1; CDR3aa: CASSQNPDEQFF
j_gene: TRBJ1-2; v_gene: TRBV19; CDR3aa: CASRNRQGRGYTF
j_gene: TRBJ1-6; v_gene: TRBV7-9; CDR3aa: CASSLDSGGKSPLHF
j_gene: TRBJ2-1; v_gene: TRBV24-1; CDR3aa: CATTGDSSYNEQFF
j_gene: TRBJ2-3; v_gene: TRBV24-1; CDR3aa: CATGTASGRSDTQYF
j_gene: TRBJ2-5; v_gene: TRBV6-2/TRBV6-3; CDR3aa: CASSLPFGAGEEKTQYF
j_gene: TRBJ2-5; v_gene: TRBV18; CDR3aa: CASSPVIAGGETQYF
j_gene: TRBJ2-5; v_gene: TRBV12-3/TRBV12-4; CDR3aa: CASSLAGGPETQYF
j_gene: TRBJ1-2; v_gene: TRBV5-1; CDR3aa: CASSLAAGVNYGYTF
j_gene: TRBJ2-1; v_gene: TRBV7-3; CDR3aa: CASSPEVAGSNEQFF
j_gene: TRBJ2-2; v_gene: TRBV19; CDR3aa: CASAGGELFF
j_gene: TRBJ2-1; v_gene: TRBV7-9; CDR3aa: CASDRKGHGEQFF
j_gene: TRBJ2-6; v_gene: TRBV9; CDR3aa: CASSVESGSNVLTF
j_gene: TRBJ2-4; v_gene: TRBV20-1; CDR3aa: CSARAELAIQYF
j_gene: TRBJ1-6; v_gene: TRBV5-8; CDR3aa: CASRKGVSPLHF
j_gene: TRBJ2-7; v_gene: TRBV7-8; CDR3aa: CASSLSGTGSGYEQYF
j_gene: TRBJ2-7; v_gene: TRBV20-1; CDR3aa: CSADPGRGYEQYF
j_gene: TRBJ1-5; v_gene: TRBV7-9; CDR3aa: CASSSSRTGTPGGQPQHF